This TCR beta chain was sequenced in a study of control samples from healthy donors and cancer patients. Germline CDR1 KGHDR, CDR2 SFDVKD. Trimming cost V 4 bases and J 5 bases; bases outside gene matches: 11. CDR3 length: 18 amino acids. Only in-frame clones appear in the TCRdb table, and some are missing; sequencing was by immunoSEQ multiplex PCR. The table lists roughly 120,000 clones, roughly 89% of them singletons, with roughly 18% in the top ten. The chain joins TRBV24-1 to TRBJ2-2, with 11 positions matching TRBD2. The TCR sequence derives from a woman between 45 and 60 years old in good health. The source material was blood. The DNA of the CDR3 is TGTGCCACCAGTGAAACCGGACTAGCGGGTGGTGTGACCGGGGAGCTGTTTTTT. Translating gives CATSETGLAGGVTGELFF.